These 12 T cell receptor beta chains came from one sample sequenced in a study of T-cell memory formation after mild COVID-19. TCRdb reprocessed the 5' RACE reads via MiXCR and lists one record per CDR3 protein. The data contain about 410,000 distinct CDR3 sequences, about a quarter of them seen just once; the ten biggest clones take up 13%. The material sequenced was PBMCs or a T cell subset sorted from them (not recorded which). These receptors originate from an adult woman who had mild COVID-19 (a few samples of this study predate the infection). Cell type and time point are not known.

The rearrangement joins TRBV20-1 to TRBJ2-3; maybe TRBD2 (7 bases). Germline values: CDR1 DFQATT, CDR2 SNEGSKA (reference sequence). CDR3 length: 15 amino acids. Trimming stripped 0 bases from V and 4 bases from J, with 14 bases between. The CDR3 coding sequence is TGCAGTGCTAGAGATTGGGGGGGGGCCGCAGATACGCAGTATTTT. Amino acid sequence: CSARDWGGAADTQYF.

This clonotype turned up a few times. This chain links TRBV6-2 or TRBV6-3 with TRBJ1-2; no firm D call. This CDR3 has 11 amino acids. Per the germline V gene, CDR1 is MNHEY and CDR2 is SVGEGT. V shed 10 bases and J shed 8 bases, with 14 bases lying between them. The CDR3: CATSDIGGYTF. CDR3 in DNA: TGTGCCACCTCAGACATCGGGGGCTACACCTTC.

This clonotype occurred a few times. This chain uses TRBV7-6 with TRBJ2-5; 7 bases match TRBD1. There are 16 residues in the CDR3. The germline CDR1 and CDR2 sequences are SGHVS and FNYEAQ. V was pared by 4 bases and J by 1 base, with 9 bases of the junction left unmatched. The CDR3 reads CASSSPGTVLQETQYF. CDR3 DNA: TGTGCCAGCAGCTCTCCCGGGACAGTACTCCAAGAGACCCAGTACTTC.

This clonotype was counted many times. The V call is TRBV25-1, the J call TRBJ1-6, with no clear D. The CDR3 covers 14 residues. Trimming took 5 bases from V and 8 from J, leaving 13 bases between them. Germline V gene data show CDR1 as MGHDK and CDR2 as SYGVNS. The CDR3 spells CASSSSGRDSPLHF. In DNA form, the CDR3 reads TGTGCCAGCAGTTCATCGGGTCGGGATTCACCCCTCCACTTT.

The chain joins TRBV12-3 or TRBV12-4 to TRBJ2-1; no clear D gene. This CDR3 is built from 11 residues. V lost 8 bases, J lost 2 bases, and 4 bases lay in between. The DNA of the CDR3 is TGTGCCAGCGGTCCCTACAATGAGCAGTTCTTC. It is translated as CASGPYNEQFF.

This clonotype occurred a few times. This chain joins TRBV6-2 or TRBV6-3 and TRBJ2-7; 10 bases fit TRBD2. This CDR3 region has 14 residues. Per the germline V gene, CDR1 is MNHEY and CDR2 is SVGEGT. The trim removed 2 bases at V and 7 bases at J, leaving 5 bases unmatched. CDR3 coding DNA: TGTGCCAGCAGTTACAAAGCGGGGGGGCTGGAGCAGTACTTC. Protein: CASSYKAGGLEQYF.

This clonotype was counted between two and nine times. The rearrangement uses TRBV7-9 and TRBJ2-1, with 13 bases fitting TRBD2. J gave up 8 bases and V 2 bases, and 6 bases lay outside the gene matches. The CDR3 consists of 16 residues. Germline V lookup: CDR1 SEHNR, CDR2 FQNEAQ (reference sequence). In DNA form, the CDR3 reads TGTGCCAGCAGCTTACTGGGACTAGCGGGAAATGATGAGCAGTTCTTC. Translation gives CASSLLGLAGNDEQFF.

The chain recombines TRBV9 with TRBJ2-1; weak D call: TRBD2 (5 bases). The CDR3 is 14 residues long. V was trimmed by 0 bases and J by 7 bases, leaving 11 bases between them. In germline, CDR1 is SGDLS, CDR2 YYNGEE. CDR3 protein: CASSVDLAPNEQFF. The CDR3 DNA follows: TGTGCCAGCAGCGTAGACCTAGCCCCAAATGAGCAGTTCTTC.

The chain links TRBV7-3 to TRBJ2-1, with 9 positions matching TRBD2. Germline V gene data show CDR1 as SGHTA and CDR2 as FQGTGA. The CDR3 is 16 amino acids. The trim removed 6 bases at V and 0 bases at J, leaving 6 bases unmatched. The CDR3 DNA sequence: TGTGCCAGCAGTCGCGGGGGGGTATTCTCCTACAATGAGCAGTTCTTC. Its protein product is CASSRGGVFSYNEQFF.

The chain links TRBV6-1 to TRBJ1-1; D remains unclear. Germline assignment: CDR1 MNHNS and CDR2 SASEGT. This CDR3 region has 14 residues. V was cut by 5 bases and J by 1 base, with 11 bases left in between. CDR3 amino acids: CASSWNPENTEAFF. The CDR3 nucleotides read TGTGCCAGCAGTTGGAACCCGGAGAACACTGAAGCTTTCTTT.

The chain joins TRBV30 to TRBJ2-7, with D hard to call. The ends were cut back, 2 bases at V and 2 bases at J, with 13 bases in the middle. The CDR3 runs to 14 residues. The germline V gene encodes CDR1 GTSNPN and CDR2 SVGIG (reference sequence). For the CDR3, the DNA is TGTGCCTGGAGTCCCCTTTCCAGAGCCTACGAGCAGTACTTC. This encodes CAWSPLSRAYEQYF.

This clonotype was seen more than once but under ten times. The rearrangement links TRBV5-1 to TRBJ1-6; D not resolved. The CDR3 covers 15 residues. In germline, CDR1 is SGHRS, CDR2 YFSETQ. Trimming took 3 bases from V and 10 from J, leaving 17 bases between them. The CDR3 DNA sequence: TGCGCCAGCAGCTGGGTGCCCCCGGGAGGATCACCCCTCCACTTT. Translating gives CASSWVPPGGSPLHF.